Below, 30 T cell receptor beta chains from the same sample are listed, as sequenced in a study of cytomegalovirus exposure and HLA in healthy donors. Use of 60 Vbeta and 13 Jbeta primers characterized the PCR. The assay was immunoSEQ multiplex PCR, and TCRdb's table has in-frame clones only and misses some. The data contain about 190,000 clones, 80% to 90% of them singletons. The specimen sequenced was PBMCs. Receptors were obtained from a woman under 40 in good health and CMV-seronegative.

The chain recombines TRBV9 with TRBJ2-1; D gene uncertain. The CDR3 consists of 14 residues. The germline CDR1 and CDR2 sequences are SGDLS and YYNGEE. V dropped 0 bases and J dropped 3 bases, with 7 bases sitting between them. The CDR3 DNA sequence: TGTGCCAGCAGCGTAGACCACGGCTACAATGAGCAGTTCTTC. Translated: CASSVDHGYNEQFF.

The V and J genes are TRBV7-2 and TRBJ2-7, with TRBD1 identical over 7 bases. The CDR3 consists of 15 residues. V was clipped by 8 bases and J by 0 bases; unmatched bases: 10. CDR1 and CDR2 (germline): SGHTA, FQGNSA. CDR3 sequence reads: CASREYGTASYEQYF. CDR3 nucleotide sequence: TGTGCCAGCCGTGAATACGGGACAGCCTCCTACGAGCAGTACTTC.

This chain links TRBV2 with TRBJ2-7, with TRBD2 identical over 8 bases. The CDR3 contains 13 residues. The V gene end was trimmed by 10 bases and the J gene end by 2 bases; junction bases not matched to a gene: 7. In germline, CDR1 is SNHLY, CDR2 FYNNEI. This CDR3 is CAISGSVPYEQYF. CDR3 bases: TGTGCCATAAGCGGGAGTGTGCCCTACGAGCAGTACTTC.

This clone was counted only a few times. The chain is built from TRBV15 and TRBJ2-1; TRBD2 agrees at 13 bases. The CDR3 totals 16 residues. The germline gives CDR1 LNHNV, CDR2 YYDKDF (reference sequence). V was clipped by 5 bases and J by 9 bases; unmatched bases: 10. The chain's CDR3 is CATSPRTSGRRGEQFF. CDR3 coding DNA: TGTGCCACCAGCCCACGGACTAGCGGGAGAAGGGGTGAGCAGTTCTTC.

This sequence joins TRBV10-3 and TRBJ2-2, with 8 nucleotides matching TRBD2. The CDR3 length is 14 residues. V dropped 8 bases and J dropped 6; count of bases not matched to a gene: 8. The V gene's germline CDR1 is ENHRY and CDR2 SYGVKD. CDR3 bases: TGTGCCATCGGGATAGCGGGGAGAGCCGGGGAGCTGTTTTTT. Translation: CAIGIAGRAGELFF.

This chain joins TRBV5-1 and TRBJ2-1; tentative D call: TRBD1 (5 bases). V was cut by 0 bases and J by 8 bases, with 18 bases left in between. This CDR3 contains 16 residues. Germline V gives CDR1 SGHRS, CDR2 YFSETQ. CDR3 amino acids: CASSLALAGLDDEQFF. Here the CDR3 DNA reads TGCGCCAGCAGCTTGGCCCTCGCAGGGCTTGATGATGAGCAGTTCTTC.

The chain is built from TRBV29-1 and TRBJ2-7; 8 bases align to TRBD1. Germline CDR1 and CDR2: SQVTM and ANQGSEA. The CDR3 totals 13 residues. J lost 11 bases, V lost 6 bases, and 15 bases had no gene match. The CDR3 nucleotides are TGCAGCGTCCTTCTTGGGACAGGACGGCCGGAGTACTTC. Its translation: CSVLLGTGRPEYF.

This chain connects TRBV9 to TRBJ1-1, with 7 bases that match TRBD1. The CDR3 contains 15 residues. Trimming removed 3 bases from V and 2 bases from J; junction bases left unmatched: 7. CDR1 and CDR2 from the germline V gene are SGDLS and YYNGEE. Here the CDR3 reads CASSEQGRGNTEAFF. CDR3 in DNA: TGTGCCAGCAGCGAACAGGGGCGGGGAAACACTGAAGCTTTCTTT.

In DNA, the CDR3 is TGTGCCAGCAGTTACTCTGGCGGGAGTATCTCAGATACGCAGTATTTT. It encodes CASSYSGGSISDTQYF. The chain recombines TRBV6-6 with TRBJ2-3; 7 bases fit TRBD2. The germline V gene encodes CDR1 MNHNY and CDR2 SVGAGI (reference sequence). Trimming at V came to 0 bases and at J to 4 bases, leaving 7 bases not matched to a gene. The CDR3 loop spans 16 amino acids.

V is TRBV28 and J is TRBJ2-7; TRBD1 matches 8 bases. The CDR3 runs to 15 residues. V trimming: 5 bases; J trimming: 4 bases; junction bases outside the gene matches: 10. CDR1 and CDR2 (germline): MDHEN, SYDVKM. The CDR3 DNA follows: TGTGCCAGCAGTCACCTCCCCGACAGGGGTTACGAGCAGTACTTC. It encodes CASSHLPDRGYEQYF.

This clone was seen only a few times. The rearrangement links TRBV6-1 to TRBJ2-7; 9 bases fit TRBD2. V gave up 8 bases and J gave up 3 bases; unmatched junction bases: 8. The CDR3 covers 14 residues. From germline, CDR1 is MNHNS and CDR2 SASEGT. CDR3 nucleotide sequence: TGTGCCAGCTTGACTAGCGGTTCCTACTACGAGCAGTACTTC. Its protein product is CASLTSGSYYEQYF.

As concerns this clone: Germline is not matched at one junction end, which may reflect a read error. The chain joins TRBV7-3 to TRBJ2-1; the match to TRBD2 covers 7 bases. Per the germline V gene, CDR1 is SGHTA and CDR2 is FQGTGA. The CDR3 contains 15 residues. The CDR3 sequence: CASSLGGGTTNQQFF. CDR3 in DNA: TGTGCCAGCAGCTTAGGAGGAGGGACTACCAATCAGCAGTTCTTC.

The genes are TRBV5-1 and TRBJ1-1; perhaps TRBD1 as D (5 bases). The CDR3 is 14 amino acids. Germline V lookup: CDR1 SGHRS, CDR2 YFSETQ. V was pared by 3 bases and J by 1 base, with 10 bases between. CDR3 protein: CASSSQVGNTEAFF. In DNA form, the CDR3 reads TGCGCCAGCAGCTCACAGGTTGGGAACACTGAAGCTTTCTTT. Combining the CDR3 with reference TRBV5-1 and TRBJ1-1 gives the whole variable domain KAGVTQTPRYLIKTRGQQVTLSCSPISGHRSVSWYQQTPGQGLQFLFEYFSETQRNKGNFPGRFSGRQFSNSRSEMNVSTLELGDSALYLCASSSQVGNTEAFFGQGTRLTVV.

A few counts support this clone. This chain uses TRBV6-5 with TRBJ1-1; TRBD1 matches 8 bases. J lost 1 base, V lost 6 bases, and 4 bases had no gene match. Germline V gene data show CDR1 as MNHEY and CDR2 as SVGAGI. The CDR3 totals 14 residues. The CDR3 DNA reads TGTGCCAGCAGGAACGGACAGGGGAACACTGAAGCTTTCTTT. This encodes CASRNGQGNTEAFF.

V and J are TRBV19 and TRBJ2-3; 13 bases line up with TRBD2. Trimming at V came to 3 bases and at J to 1 base, leaving 13 bases not matched to a gene. The CDR3 length is 20 residues. CDR1 is LNHDA and CDR2 is SQIVND in the germline V gene (reference sequence). The DNA of the CDR3 is TGTGCCAGTAGTATTGGTCGACTAGCGGGGGGCCCGCGGGGCACAGATACGCAGTATTTT. Its protein is CASSIGRLAGGPRGTDTQYF.

The V call is TRBV27, the J call TRBJ1-6; TRBD1 might be the D (6 bases). The CDR3 loop spans 15 amino acids. Germline CDR1 and CDR2: MNHEY and SMNVEV (reference sequence). The V gene lost 7 bases and the J gene lost 10 bases, with 20 bases spanning the gap. CDR3 in amino acids: CASTIHGGLGSPLHF. The CDR3 DNA follows: TGTGCCAGCACCATCCACGGGGGGCTCGGGTCACCCCTCCACTTT.

The chain links TRBV7-8 to TRBJ1-2; tentative D call: TRBD1 (6 bases). Per the germline V gene, CDR1 is SGHVS and CDR2 is FQNEAQ. The CDR3 runs 13 residues. V gave up 5 bases and J gave up 5 bases, with 12 bases separating them. This chain's CDR3 is CASSPDRTYGYTF. In DNA form, the CDR3 reads TGTGCCAGCAGCCCGGACAGAACTTATGGCTACACCTTC. Drawing the rest from reference TRBV7-8 and TRBJ1-2, the complete variable domain is GAGVSQSPRYKVAKRGQDVALRCDPISGHVSLFWYQQALGQGPEFLTYFQNEAQLDKSGLPSDRFFAERPEGSVSTLKIQRTQQEDSAVYLCASSPDRTYGYTFGSGTRLTVV.

The V and J genes are TRBV7-9 and TRBJ2-5; D remains unclear. Trimming took off 3 bases at V and 5 bases at J, with 16 bases between the two ends. The CDR3 consists of 15 residues. Germline CDR1 and CDR2: SEHNR and FQNEAQ (reference sequence). The CDR3 here is CASSFVTPGSETQYF. As DNA, the CDR3 is TGTGCCAGCAGCTTTGTGACACCAGGAAGTGAGACCCAGTACTTC.

This sequence joins TRBV28 and TRBJ2-7, with D uncertain. V was pared by 4 bases and J by 2 bases, with 9 bases between. Germline V lookup: CDR1 MDHEN, CDR2 SYDVKM. There are 13 residues in the CDR3. The CDR3 coding sequence is TGTGCCAGCAGTTCGGTCATTGCCTACGAGCAGTACTTC. Translation: CASSSVIAYEQYF.

This clone was seen only once. The rearrangement joins TRBV28 to TRBJ2-7, with a weak D call TRBD1 (5 bases). Germline CDR1 MDHEN, CDR2 SYDVKM. Trimming stripped 2 bases from V and 0 bases from J, with 14 bases between. The CDR3 spans 16 residues. CDR3 nucleotide sequence: TGTGCCAGCAGTTTAGGATCGGCAAGGGGCTCCTACGAGCAGTACTTC. Translated: CASSLGSARGSYEQYF.

The chain has TRBV5-6 and TRBJ1-1, with D unclear. V was cut by 5 bases and J by 5 bases, with 13 bases left in between. Germline V gives CDR1 SGHDT, CDR2 YYEEEE. This CDR3 spans 13 amino acids. The CDR3 nucleotides are TGTGCCAGCAGACTGAATCACGGGACTGAAGCTTTCTTT. Protein product: CASRLNHGTEAFF.

V usage is TRBV28 and J usage is TRBJ1-5; D is uncertain. Germline CDR1 and CDR2: MDHEN and SYDVKM. Between the trimmed V and J ends, which lost 3 bases and 4 bases, there was a span of 10 bases. The CDR3 sequence is 14 residues long. CDR3 sequence reads: CASSLSGQNQPQHF. CDR3 coding DNA: TGTGCCAGCAGTTTGTCGGGTCAAAATCAGCCCCAGCATTTT.

This sequence joins TRBV29-1 and TRBJ2-1, with TRBD2 matching 11 bases. Germline lookup yields CDR1 SQVTM and CDR2 ANQGSEA. The J segment lost 9 bases and the V segment lost 1 base, leaving 8 bases of the junction unmatched. The CDR3 sequence is 15 residues long. Here the CDR3 DNA reads TGCAGCGTTGAAGTCCTAGCGGGAGGTTCGGGTGAGCAGTTCTTC. It translates to CSVEVLAGGSGEQFF.

V usage is TRBV6-1 and J usage is TRBJ1-6; 8 bases fit TRBD1. With V trimmed by 3 bases and J by 7 bases, 5 bases remained unmatched. Germline V CDR1 and CDR2: MNHNS, SASEGT. The CDR3 spans 15 residues. CDR3 nucleotide sequence: TGTGCCAGCAGTGACCCAGGGGGCGCGAATTCACCCCTCCACTTT. The encoded protein is CASSDPGGANSPLHF.

This rearrangement joins TRBV7-3 to TRBJ2-1, with 7 bases matching TRBD2. This CDR3 region has 16 residues. Germline-derived CDR1 and CDR2 are SGHTA and FQGTGA. The J segment lost 1 base and the V segment lost 1 base, leaving 4 bases of the junction unmatched. The CDR3 coding sequence is TGTGCCAGCAGCTTAATGGGCGGGAGTTCCTACAATGAGCAGTTCTTC. Residues: CASSLMGGSSYNEQFF.

The V gene is TRBV29-1, the J gene TRBJ2-5; TRBD2 aligns across 11 bases. Per the germline V gene, CDR1 is SQVTM and CDR2 is ANQGSEA. The CDR3 contains 15 residues. After removal of 7 bases from V and 2 bases from J, the junction contained 9 bases not matched to a gene. This chain's CDR3 is CSAGGTSGIQETQYF. CDR3 bases: TGCAGCGCTGGGGGGACTAGCGGTATTCAAGAGACCCAGTACTTC. Drawing the rest from reference TRBV29-1 and TRBJ2-5, the complete variable domain is SAVISQKPSRDICQRGTSLTIQCQVDSQVTMMFWYRQQPGQSLTLIATANQGSEATYESGFVIDKFPISRPNLTFSTLTVSNMSPEDSSIYLCSAGGTSGIQETQYFGPGTRLLVL.

V usage is TRBV11-3 and J usage is TRBJ2-1; 8 bases fit TRBD2. Germline V gene lookup returns CDR1 SGHNT and CDR2 YENEEA. J lost 4 bases, V lost 3 bases, and 5 bases had no gene match. The CDR3 contains 15 residues. As DNA, the CDR3 is TGTGCCAGCAGCTTGACGGGACTAGGATACAATGAGCAGTTCTTC. Amino acid sequence: CASSLTGLGYNEQFF.

The rearrangement joins TRBV6-1 to TRBJ2-7, with D hard to call. Trimming removed 0 bases at V and 2 bases at J, with 8 bases between. Germline V gene lookup returns CDR1 MNHNS and CDR2 SASEGT. CDR3 length equals 14 residues. CDR3 loop: CASSEAWRPYEQYF. The DNA of the CDR3 is TGTGCCAGCAGTGAAGCGTGGAGACCCTACGAGCAGTACTTC.

The gene calls are TRBV7-6 and TRBJ1-1; no reliable D call. Germline assignment: CDR1 SGHVS and CDR2 FNYEAQ. The CDR3 contains 14 residues. Trimming cost V 4 bases and J 4 bases, with 13 bases left between them. CDR3 sequence reads: CASSSETYGTEAFF. The CDR3 DNA is TGTGCCAGCAGCTCGGAGACGTATGGCACTGAAGCTTTCTTT.

This clone has only one observation. This rearrangement joins TRBV7-9 to TRBJ2-7; 7 nucleotides align to TRBD2. In germline, CDR1 is SEHNR, CDR2 FQNEAQ (reference sequence). V was clipped by 3 bases and J by 4 bases; unmatched bases: 12. CDR3 size: 16 residues. Here the CDR3 reads CASSLGGVTGGYEQYF. The CDR3 DNA reads TGTGCCAGCAGCTTGGGAGGGGTCACTGGAGGGTACGAGCAGTACTTC.